Shown below are 10 T cell receptor beta chains from a single sample sequenced in a study of blood T cell repertoires in COVID-19. The data were produced by immunoSEQ multiplex PCR, yet TCRdb's version contains in-frame clones alone and is incomplete. Seen here are 45,000 to 55,000 clones, 80% to 90% observed once, and the top ten hold over 7.5%. The sequencing input was peripheral blood. These receptors were taken from a man over 45 with active COVID-19.

The CDR3 loop reads CASSSGTNYGYTF. CDR3 coding DNA: TGTGCCAGCAGCTCCGGGACAAACTATGGCTACACCTTC. V and J are TRBV5-4 and TRBJ1-2, with D possibly being TRBD1 (6 bases). V shed 3 bases and J shed 2 bases, with 8 bases lying between them. The length of the CDR3 is 13 residues. Germline V CDR1 and CDR2: SGHNT, YYREEE (reference sequence).

The table lists this clone with a count of one. The rearrangement joins TRBV9 to TRBJ2-3; 11 nucleotides agree with TRBD2. The CDR3 is 15 amino acids. Germline V CDR1 and CDR2: SGDLS, YYNGEE. V gave up 4 bases and J gave up 6 bases; unmatched junction bases: 7. CDR3 in DNA: TGTGCCAGCAGCTTTAGGACTAGCGGGTTGGATACGCAGTATTTT. Translating it yields CASSFRTSGLDTQYF.

This clone has a single count. V is TRBV28 and J is TRBJ1-2; D possibly corresponds to TRBD1 (5 bases). The V and J ends lost 4 bases and 3 bases respectively, with 15 bases between them. The CDR3 totals 15 residues. CDR1 is MDHEN and CDR2 is SYDVKM in the germline V gene. CDR3 nucleotide sequence: TGTGCCAGCAGTTCCACAGGAGAAGTTGACTATGGCTACACCTTC. This gives the protein CASSSTGEVDYGYTF.

This chain links TRBV18 with TRBJ2-3; possibly TRBD1 for D (6 bases). Germline assignment: CDR1 KGHSH and CDR2 LQKENI. The CDR3 is 16 amino acids. V lost 3 bases, J lost 1 base, and 14 bases lay in between. CDR3 DNA: TGTGCCAGCTCACCGCCCGGGACAACTCGCACAGATACGCAGTATTTT. Protein product: CASSPPGTTRTDTQYF.

Turning to this clone: One end of the junction fails to match germline, which may point to a read error. Additional DNA sequences in this sample encode the identical CDR3. This rearrangement joins TRBV5-6 to TRBJ2-6; D perhaps matches TRBD2 (5 bases). CDR3 length equals 15 residues. CDR1 and CDR2 (germline): SGHDT, YYEEEE. The chain's CDR3 is CASSIGLSGANVLTF. The CDR3 region has the DNA TGCGCCAGCAGCATAGGACTCTCTGGGGCCAACGTCCTGACTTTC.

The chain has TRBV18 and TRBJ1-1; 7 bases are a match to TRBD1. The trim removed 3 bases at V and 2 bases at J, leaving 6 bases unmatched. Germline V CDR1 and CDR2: KGHSH, LQKENI. The CDR3 loop spans 15 amino acids. The DNA of the CDR3 is TGTGCCAGCTCACCGGACAGGACGGTCAACACTGAAGCTTTCTTT. Translation: CASSPDRTVNTEAFF.

V gene TRBV7-2 combines with J gene TRBJ2-1, with TRBD2 matching 14 bases. There are 18 residues in the CDR3. Germline CDR1 is SGHTA and CDR2 is FQGNSA. V gave up 1 base and J gave up 3 bases; unmatched junction bases: 5. The CDR3 region has the DNA TGTGCCAGCAGCTTAGAAGGGACTAGCGGGAGATTCTACAATGAGCAGTTCTTC. It is translated as CASSLEGTSGRFYNEQFF.

The chain links TRBV20-1 to TRBJ1-4, with D uncertain. Germline CDR1 is DFQATT and CDR2 is SNEGSKA (reference sequence). The V end lost 6 bases, the J end lost 8 bases, and 10 bases lay between the germline ends. CDR3 size: 11 residues. This CDR3 is CSAPAREKLFF. The CDR3 region has the DNA TGCAGTGCACCAGCGAGGGAAAAACTGTTTTTT.

V is TRBV5-1 and J is TRBJ2-2, with 13 bases lining up with TRBD2. CDR3 length: 18 residues. J was trimmed by 7 bases and V by 5 bases; bases with no gene match: 14. Germline-derived CDR1 and CDR2 are SGHRS and YFSETQ. CDR3 DNA: TGCGCCAGCAGTTACCTGACCGGGACTAGCGGGACTATCGGGGAGCTGTTTTTT. Its protein is CASSYLTGTSGTIGELFF.

This clone has a single count. The rearrangement uses TRBV3-1 (or the pseudogene TRBV3-2) and TRBJ2-2; no firm D call. Between the trimmed V and J ends, which lost 11 bases and 1 base, there was a span of 11 bases. Looked up from germline, CDR1 is LGHDT and CDR2 is YNNKEL (reference sequence). This CDR3 has 13 amino acids. CDR3 sequence reads: CAATAENTGELFF. DNA for the CDR3: TGTGCCGCTACAGCAGAGAACACCGGGGAGCTGTTTTTT.